This TCR beta chain emerged from a study of CD8+CD57+ T cells in acquired aplastic anemia. Whole-study results and caveats: A set of around 30 CD8+ CDR3 sequences was shared between patients and controls, and these sequences appeared highly expressed in patients.

The use of genomic DNA as template underpinned the TCR beta VDJ and CDR3 profiling. MiXCR, applied by TCRdb to the reads, yields one record per CDR3 protein. Of 450,000 to 550,000 distinct CDR3 sequences in the sample, around 30% were seen once. By flow cytometry, patients selected for sequencing had shown an expansion of CD8+CD57+ cells. Receipt of therapy had not occurred in any patient by the time of blood sampling. CDR3 length equals 15 residues. CDR1 and CDR2 from the germline V gene are SNHLY and FYNNEI. Trimming removed 6 bases from V and 1 base from J, with 15 bases in between. This clonotype was found many times. Its antigen is not known.

The specimen was sorted CD4+, CD8+, or CD8+CD57+ T cells (not recorded which) from PBMCs. This receptor was identified in a human donor with aplastic anemia. This chain joins TRBV2 and TRBJ2-5; D is unclear. The DNA for the CDR3 is TGTGCCAGCAGCGTCCCGGGCAGGAGCCAAGAGACCCAGTACTTC. Translation: CASSVPGRSQETQYF.